The 29 T cell receptor beta chains given below trace back to one sample, sequenced in a study of Ad26.COV2.S vaccination and SARS-CoV-2 variants (dated by TCRdb to about 2021). The intended sense of this specimen's treatment or condition label: some 20 received Ad26.COV2.S at low or high dose, single or two shots; about 5 received placebo; per-sample allocation not given. Repertoires of vaccine and placebo recipients were sequenced from samples taken on day 63 after the first injection. The receptor library was made with the immunoSEQ multiplex PCR assay. The source is immuneACCESS, and TCRdb retained only in-frame sequences with V and J called. Part of the clones is not carried over; for the studies checked, unresolved V genes explain less than half of this, and the remainder is unexplained. The sample table lists fewer than 800,000 clones, about 89% of them with a count of one. The ten largest clones represent approximately 1.5% of the sample.

The sample consisted of peripheral blood, taken in a trial of Ad26.COV2.S vaccine versus placebo. The receptors come from a person aged 18-60 years who received the Ad26.COV2.S COVID-19 vaccine or a placebo.

V usage is TRBV28 and J usage is TRBJ1-2; 7 nucleotides align to TRBD1. The CDR3 contains 14 residues. V shed 4 bases and J 7 bases; nucleotides not matched to a gene: 9. Germline lookup yields CDR1 MDHEN and CDR2 SYDVKM. The CDR3 bases are TGTGCCAGCAGTTCCCCGGGTAGGGGGCTTGGCTACACCTTC. Amino acid sequence: CASSSPGRGLGYTF.

This clone was observed once. This chain uses TRBV5-6 with TRBJ2-4; possibly TRBD1 or TRBD2 for D (5 bases each). V dropped 2 bases and J dropped 5 bases, with 17 bases sitting between them. This CDR3 region has 16 residues. Germline V CDR1 and CDR2: SGHDT, YYEEEE. CDR3 sequence: CASSLKWGSLENIQYF. The CDR3 bases are TGTGCCAGCAGCTTAAAATGGGGGAGCCTAGAAAACATTCAGTACTTC. Full variable domain (missing parts from reference TRBV5-6 and TRBJ2-4): DAGVTQSPTHLIKTRGQQVTLRCSPKSGHDTVSWYQQALGQGPQFIFQYYEEEERQRGNFPDRFSGHQFPNYSSELNVNALLLGDSALYLCASSLKWGSLENIQYFGAGTRLSVL.

The J gene is TRBJ2-3, the V gene TRBV11-3; 10 bases agree with TRBD2. V shed 1 base, J shed 3 bases, and the junction held 1 base outside the gene matches. Germline CDR1 reads SGHNT; CDR2 reads YENEEA. This CDR3 comprises 15 residues. This CDR3 reads CASSLGSGGTDTQYF. CDR3 DNA: TGTGCCAGCAGCTTAGGTAGCGGGGGGACAGATACGCAGTATTTT.

The rearrangement joins TRBV3-1 (or the pseudogene TRBV3-2) to TRBJ2-2; no definite D call. The CDR3 is 13 residues long. Trimming removed 4 bases from V and 6 bases from J, with 9 bases in between. Germline lookup yields CDR1 LGHDT and CDR2 YNNKEL (reference sequence). The CDR3 DNA sequence: TGTGCCAGCAGCCTTACCCCAGCCGGGGAGCTGTTTTTT. It translates to CASSLTPAGELFF.

The rearrangement uses TRBV27 and TRBJ2-2, with D possibly matching TRBD1 (6 bases). Germline V CDR1 and CDR2: MNHEY, SMNVEV (reference sequence). Trimming removed 2 bases from V and 5 bases from J, with 18 bases in between. This CDR3 comprises 17 residues. The CDR3 region is CASSLRGTTGRTGELFF. The CDR3 nucleotides are TGTGCCAGCAGTTTACGTGGGACAACCGGTAGGACCGGGGAGCTGTTTTTT.

This clone was counted a single time. V usage is TRBV20-1 and J usage is TRBJ2-2; possible D gene TRBD1, 6 bases. With 3 bases removed from V and 5 bases from J, the gap between germline ends came to 10 bases. CDR3 length: 13 amino acids. Germline V lookup: CDR1 DFQATT, CDR2 SNEGSKA (reference sequence). The CDR3, as DNA: TGCAGTGCTAGTGTCCAGGGGACCGGGGAGCTGTTTTTT. Its translation: CSASVQGTGELFF.

This chain uses TRBV14 with TRBJ2-3, with D perhaps TRBD2 (6 bases). Trimming pared 1 base from V and 2 bases from J, leaving 13 bases between. There are 16 residues in the CDR3. The germline gives CDR1 SGHDN, CDR2 FVKESK. This CDR3 is CASSQVPGDFTDTQYF. As DNA, the CDR3 is TGTGCCAGCAGCCAAGTACCGGGAGATTTCACAGATACGCAGTATTTT. Supplemented by reference TRBV14 and TRBJ2-3, the full variable domain reads EAGVTQFPSHSVIEKGQTVTLRCDPISGHDNLYWYRRVMGKEIKFLLHFVKESKQDESGMPNNRFLAERTGGTYSTLKVQPAELEDSGVYFCASSQVPGDFTDTQYFGPGTRLTVL.

This chain joins TRBV5-1 and TRBJ2-7; no reliable D call. This CDR3 has 15 amino acids. Between the trimmed V and J ends, which lost 4 bases and 3 bases, there was a span of 17 bases. Looked up from germline, CDR1 is SGHRS and CDR2 is YFSETQ. CDR3 sequence reads: CASSPPTGTSYEQYF. The DNA of the CDR3 is TGCGCCAGCAGCCCCCCGACGGGTACAAGCTACGAGCAGTACTTC.

V is TRBV5-1 and J is TRBJ2-1, with 8 nucleotides matching TRBD2. The CDR3 has 15 residues. Germline trimming cut 0 bases from V and 9 bases from J; bases unmatched to any gene: 8. Germline assignment: CDR1 SGHRS and CDR2 YFSETQ. The CDR3: CASSLGAGVKGEQFF. The CDR3 bases are TGCGCCAGCAGCTTGGGAGCGGGGGTCAAGGGTGAGCAGTTCTTC.

V and J are TRBV15 and TRBJ2-4; D possibly corresponds to TRBD1 (5 bases). Per the germline V gene, CDR1 is LNHNV and CDR2 is YYDKDF (reference sequence). The CDR3 covers 17 residues. Trimming removed 5 bases from V and 1 base from J, with 18 bases in between. The CDR3 sequence is CATSGFSRVFAKNIQYF. In DNA, the CDR3 is TGTGCCACCAGCGGGTTTTCCAGGGTTTTCGCCAAAAACATTCAGTACTTC.

The chain joins TRBV28 to TRBJ1-3, with D unresolved. The CDR3 covers 11 residues. V was pared by 10 bases and J by 0 bases, with 4 bases between. The germline V gene encodes CDR1 MDHEN and CDR2 SYDVKM. In nucleotides, the CDR3 is TGTGCCACTAGCTCTGGAAACACCATATATTTT. Its translation is CATSSGNTIYF.

V is TRBV4-3 and J is TRBJ2-3; D unresolved. CDR3 length: 15 amino acids. Trimming left V 3 bases short and J 4 bases short, with 14 bases between. Per the germline V gene, CDR1 is LGHNA and CDR2 is YSLEER. DNA for the CDR3: TGCGCCAGCAGCCAGGATTATAGAAGGGCAGATACGCAGTATTTT. This codes for CASSQDYRRADTQYF.

This chain joins TRBV30 and TRBJ1-5, with 8 bases lining up with TRBD1. Germline lookup yields CDR1 GTSNPN and CDR2 SVGIG (reference sequence). Unmatched junction bases numbered 7, after V lost 0 bases and J lost 6 bases. The CDR3 consists of 15 residues. The DNA of the CDR3 is TGTGCCTGGAGTGTCGGACAGGGATTTGGTCAGCCCCAGCATTTT. The encoded protein is CAWSVGQGFGQPQHF.

The V call is TRBV6-6, the J call TRBJ2-7, with 8 bases lining up with TRBD1. The CDR3 runs to 12 residues. The germline V gene encodes CDR1 MNHNY and CDR2 SVGAGI (reference sequence). The V and J ends lost 5 bases and 5 bases, in that order; junction bases with no gene match: 2. CDR3: CASSDRGHEQYF. DNA for the CDR3: TGTGCCAGCAGTGACAGGGGTCACGAGCAGTACTTC.

The chain carries TRBV19 and TRBJ1-3, with TRBD1 as a possible D gene (6 bases). Between the trimmed V and J ends, which lost 7 bases and 7 bases, there was a span of 14 bases. CDR3 length: 13 amino acids. Germline CDR1 reads LNHDA; CDR2 reads SQIVND (reference sequence). The CDR3 loop reads CASTTGRGNTIYF. Written as DNA, the CDR3 is TGTGCCAGTACCACGGGCAGGGGTAACACCATATATTTT.

V gene TRBV10-3 combines with J gene TRBJ2-5, with TRBD2 matching over 15 bases. Losses at the gene ends were 3 bases for V and 4 bases for J; bases not matched to a gene: 3. The CDR3 is made up of 16 amino acids. CDR1 is ENHRY, CDR2 SYGVKD, per germline. CDR3 sequence: CAISDGTSGRIETQYF. CDR3 DNA: TGTGCCATCAGTGATGGGACTAGCGGGAGGATAGAGACCCAGTACTTC.

Only one count was recorded for this clone. The chain recombines TRBV10-3 with TRBJ2-5, with D possibly TRBD2 on 5 matching bases. The CDR3 loop spans 15 amino acids. Deletions cut 2 bases from V and 4 bases from J, with 14 bases between. The germline V gene encodes CDR1 ENHRY and CDR2 SYGVKD. The CDR3 sequence is CAISEMEVPGETQYF. In DNA form, the CDR3 reads TGTGCCATCAGTGAGATGGAGGTGCCTGGAGAGACCCAGTACTTC.

The chain combines TRBV19 with TRBJ2-4; D perhaps matches TRBD1 (5 bases). This CDR3 has 14 residues. Per germline, CDR1 LNHDA and CDR2 SQIVND (reference sequence). The V and J ends lost 2 bases and 2 bases respectively, with 7 bases between them. Here the CDR3 reads CASSIQGTKNIQYF. CDR3 sequence (DNA): TGTGCCAGTAGTATACAGGGTACCAAAAACATTCAGTACTTC.

CDR3: CASSLFPGYAQGSSYEQYF. The CDR3 region has the DNA TGCGCCAGCAGCTTATTCCCTGGCTATGCTCAGGGGAGCTCCTACGAGCAGTACTTC. The genes are TRBV5-1 and TRBJ2-7; D possibly corresponds to TRBD1 (6 bases). The CDR3 length is 19 residues. CDR1 is SGHRS and CDR2 is YFSETQ in the germline V gene. V gave up 2 bases and J gave up 0 bases, with 24 bases separating them. Full variable domain (outside the CDR3, taken from reference TRBV5-1 and TRBJ2-7): KAGVTQTPRYLIKTRGQQVTLSCSPISGHRSVSWYQQTPGQGLQFLFEYFSETQRNKGNFPGRFSGRQFSNSRSEMNVSTLELGDSALYLCASSLFPGYAQGSSYEQYFGPGTRLTVT.

The J gene is TRBJ2-3, the V gene TRBV5-1; 7 bases are a match to TRBD2. The V gene end was trimmed by 2 bases and the J gene end by 4 bases; junction bases not matched to a gene: 4. The germline V gene encodes CDR1 SGHRS and CDR2 YFSETQ. This CDR3 has 14 residues. The CDR3 region is CASSLGRESDTQYF. The CDR3 region has the DNA TGCGCCAGCAGCTTAGGGCGGGAGTCAGATACGCAGTATTTT. The entire variable domain, with the rest obtained from reference TRBV5-1 and TRBJ2-3, is as follows: KAGVTQTPRYLIKTRGQQVTLSCSPISGHRSVSWYQQTPGQGLQFLFEYFSETQRNKGNFPGRFSGRQFSNSRSEMNVSTLELGDSALYLCASSLGRESDTQYFGPGTRLTVL.

The rearrangement links TRBV19 to TRBJ2-1; 7 bases fit TRBD2. V shed 3 bases, J shed 9 bases, and the junction held 8 bases outside the gene matches. The germline V gene has CDR1 LNHDA and CDR2 SQIVND (reference sequence). The CDR3 is 14 residues long. CDR3 residues: CASSMEAGNFEQFF. For the CDR3, the DNA is TGTGCCAGTAGTATGGAAGCGGGAAATTTTGAGCAGTTCTTC.

V usage is TRBV4-2 and J usage is TRBJ2-3, with 9 bases identical to TRBD2. The CDR3 totals 15 residues. V shed 4 bases and J 1 base; nucleotides not matched to a gene: 3. Per germline, CDR1 LGHNA and CDR2 YNFKEQ. Written as DNA, the CDR3 is TGTGCCAGCAGCCGAGTAGCGGGGGGCACAGATACGCAGTATTTT. Translating gives CASSRVAGGTDTQYF.

This rearrangement joins TRBV7-3 to TRBJ2-2; 13 positions match TRBD2. With 5 bases clipped from V and 4 bases from J, the junction kept 7 bases outside the gene matches. This CDR3 spans 17 amino acids. From germline, CDR1 is SGHTA and CDR2 FQGTGA. The CDR3 spells CASSKTSGGSGTGELFF. Here the CDR3 DNA reads TGTGCCAGCAGCAAGACTAGCGGGGGGTCCGGCACCGGGGAGCTGTTTTTT.

This chain connects TRBV30 to TRBJ2-1, with D perhaps matching TRBD2 (6 bases). In germline, CDR1 is GTSNPN, CDR2 SVGIG (reference sequence). Trimming shortened V by 2 bases and J by 9 bases, and 17 bases separated the two germline ends. This CDR3 contains 14 residues. CDR3 residues: CAWSLGRDGTEQFF. CDR3 coding DNA: TGTGCCTGGAGTTTGGGGCGGGATGGGACTGAGCAGTTCTTC.

The chain is built from TRBV7-3 and TRBJ1-1, with TRBD1 as a possible D gene (5 bases). CDR1 SGHTA and CDR2 FQGTGA come from the germline V gene. V dropped 8 bases and J dropped 0 bases, with 10 bases sitting between them. The CDR3 length is 13 residues. DNA of the CDR3: TGTGCCAGCGGGACGGGAATGAACACTGAAGCTTTCTTT. This codes for CASGTGMNTEAFF.

The chain is built from TRBV29-1 and TRBJ1-4; a possible D gene is TRBD1 (5 bases). This CDR3 has 16 amino acids. CDR1 and CDR2 from the germline V gene are SQVTM and ANQGSEA. Trimming removed 1 base at V and 4 bases at J, with 16 bases between. As DNA, the CDR3 is TGCAGCGTTGAAGGGGTCTGGGGCCAGGGTAATGAAAAACTGTTTTTT. Its translation is CSVEGVWGQGNEKLFF.

This clone came up once. The chain recombines TRBV30 with TRBJ1-5; D uncertain. The CDR3 sequence is 14 residues long. CDR1 GTSNPN and CDR2 SVGIG come from the germline V gene (reference sequence). The V gene lost 5 bases and the J gene lost 1 base, with 12 bases spanning the gap. The CDR3 DNA is TGTGCCTGGGGTGGGAGGCCGAGCAATCAGCCCCAGCATTTT. Protein sequence: CAWGGRPSNQPQHF. Full variable domain (missing parts from reference TRBV30 and TRBJ1-5): SQTIHQWPATLVQPVGSPLSLECTVEGTSNPNLYWYRQAAGRGLQLLFYSVGIGQISSEVPQNLSASRPQDRQFILSSKKLLLSDSGFYLCAWGGRPSNQPQHFGDGTRLSIL.

This clone appeared a few times. J is TRBJ2-7 and V is TRBV7-9; TRBD1 aligns across 8 bases. V was pared by 5 bases and J by 1 base, with 7 bases of the junction left unmatched. CDR1 SEHNR and CDR2 FQNEAQ come from the germline V gene (reference sequence). This CDR3 has 15 residues. For the CDR3, the DNA is TGTGCCAGCAGCAGCGGACAGGGCTTATCCTACGAGCAGTACTTC. Its protein is CASSSGQGLSYEQYF.

This chain uses TRBV5-1 with TRBJ2-1; 8 nucleotides align to TRBD2. Trimming at V came to 0 bases and at J to 2 bases, leaving 7 bases not matched to a gene. The germline CDR1 and CDR2 sequences are SGHRS and YFSETQ. The CDR3 loop spans 17 amino acids. Here the CDR3 DNA reads TGCGCCAGCAGCTTGGGCGAGGGGACTAGGGCCTACAATGAGCAGTTCTTC. Encoded protein: CASSLGEGTRAYNEQFF.